One and the same sample provided the 12 T cell receptor beta chains below, sequenced in a study of Tregs in tolerant kidney transplant recipients. Measured with immunoSEQ multiplex PCR; TCRdb has only the in-frame clones, and not every one. The sample's table shows 50,000 or so clones. The starting material was CD4+ T cells from blood, obtained before the transplant. Receptors originate from a human donor who received a combined kidney and bone marrow transplant.

In the case of this clone: Read sequence stops 3 residues before the CDR3 end, and the germline J gene provides the missing end. Other DNA sequences in this sample translate to the same CDR3. The chain is built from TRBV7-7 and TRBJ2-7; TRBD1 matches at 9 bases. After removal of 5 bases from V and 2 bases from J, the junction contained 4 bases not matched to a gene. The CDR3 extends over 14 amino acids. The germline V gene encodes CDR1 SSHAT and CDR2 FNYEAQ (reference sequence). CDR3 in amino acids: CASSPGQGAYEQYF. Partial CDR3 DNA: TGTGCCAGCAGCCCGGGACAGGGAGCCTACGAG.

Turning to this clone: Read coverage stops 3 residues before the CDR3 terminus; the germline J gene supplies the remainder. The chain has TRBV29-1 and TRBJ2-3, with 13 bases identical to TRBD2. Unmatched junction bases numbered 6, after V lost 6 bases and J lost 3 bases. The germline V gene has CDR1 SQVTM and CDR2 ANQGSEA. The CDR3 is 15 residues long. The part of the CDR3 DNA that was read is TGCAGCGTACACGGGACTAGCGGGAAGACAGATACG. Protein sequence: CSVHGTSGKTDT. From start to end, the CDR3 is CSVHGTSGKTDTQYF.

Comment on this clone: The read terminates 3 residues before the CDR3 end, so the remaining end is supplied by the germline J gene. This chain connects TRBV5-1 to TRBJ1-2, with 7 bases aligning to TRBD1. This CDR3 has 15 amino acids. J lost 5 bases, V lost 4 bases, and 11 bases had no gene match. Germline loops: CDR1 SGHRS, CDR2 YFSETQ. The CDR3 here is CASSPDPGTAYGYTF. Partial CDR3 DNA: TGCGCCAGCAGCCCGGACCCCGGGACAGCTTATGGC.

In regard to this clone: Read coverage stops 3 residues before the CDR3 terminus; the germline J gene supplies the remainder. This rearrangement joins TRBV6-1 to TRBJ2-5; no clear D gene. Between the trimmed V and J ends, which lost 4 bases and 3 bases, there was a span of 9 bases. Germline loops: CDR1 MNHNS, CDR2 SASEGT. The CDR3 contains 13 residues. Incomplete CDR3 DNA: TGTGCCAGCAGTGGGGCCGTTAAAGAGACC. This encodes CASSGAVKET. The CDR3 in its entirety is CASSGAVKETQYF.

The part of the CDR3 DNA that was read is TGTGCCAGTAGGAGACAGGGTGAGAATTCACCC. It codes for CASRRQGENSP. The whole CDR3 is CASRRQGENSPLHF. The chain combines TRBV19 with TRBJ1-6; 7 bases are shared with TRBD1. The observed sequence ends 3 residues before the CDR3 terminus, with the missing tail filled in from the germline J gene. V dropped 6 bases and J dropped 7; count of bases not matched to a gene: 6. In germline, CDR1 is LNHDA, CDR2 SQIVND (reference sequence). This CDR3 is 14 amino acids long. Drawing the rest from reference TRBV19 and TRBJ1-6, the complete variable domain is DGGITQSPKYLFRKEGQNVTLSCEQNLNHDAMYWYRQDPGQGLRLIYYSQIVNDFQKGDIAEGYSVSREKKESFPLTVTSAQKNPTAFYLCASRRQGENSPLHFGNGTRLTVT.

Turning to this clone: Sequencing ends 3 residues short of the CDR3 end; the germline J gene provides the rest. The chain couples TRBV2 to TRBJ1-4; D unclear. CDR1 is SNHLY, CDR2 FYNNEI, per germline. This CDR3 comprises 13 residues. Partial CDR3 DNA: TGTGCCAGCAGCCCCCGGACTACGGCGGAA. Translation gives CASSPRTTAE. The full-length CDR3 reads as CASSPRTTAELFF.

About this clone: Sequencing ends 3 residues short of the CDR3 end; the germline J gene provides the rest. The chain links TRBV19 to TRBJ2-4; 7 bases are shared with TRBD1. The junction had 7 bases not matched to a gene; V was cut back by 8 bases and J by 3 bases. This CDR3 spans 14 amino acids. Germline V gene sequence: CDR1 LNHDA, CDR2 SQIVND (reference sequence). The CDR3 sequence: CASLRQGDKNIQYF. CDR3 DNA (partial): TGTGCCAGTCTCCGACAGGGCGACAAAAACATT.

A note on this clone: Read coverage stops 3 residues before the CDR3 terminus; the germline J gene supplies the remainder. The chain employs TRBV18 and TRBJ2-5; 7 positions agree with TRBD2. Germline CDR1 KGHSH, CDR2 LQKENI. This CDR3 region has 13 residues. V lost 8 bases and J lost 4; bases outside the gene matches: 7. The CDR3 DNA, read in part, is TGTGCCAGCACCGGGGCTAGCGGAGAGACC. This gives the protein CASTGASGET. The CDR3 in full is CASTGASGETQYF.

In regard to this clone: The read gets to within 3 residues of the CDR3 end, and the germline J gene fills in the rest. The gene calls are TRBV2 and TRBJ1-2; 8 nucleotides match TRBD1. Losses at the gene ends were 5 bases for V and 6 bases for J; bases not matched to a gene: 14. CDR3 size: 16 residues. Per the germline V gene, CDR1 is SNHLY and CDR2 is FYNNEI. Here the CDR3 reads CASSRGTGGGLDGYTF. The CDR3 bases that were read are TGTGCCAGCAGTCGAGGGACAGGCGGAGGGTTGGATGGC.

Notes on this clone: The CDR3 extends 3 residues past the end of the read, so its final part is completed from the germline J gene. This rearrangement joins TRBV7-8 to TRBJ1-1, with D perhaps matching TRBD1 (5 bases). The CDR3 length is 15 residues. Germline CDR1 is SGHVS and CDR2 is FQNEAQ. Deletions cut 5 bases from V and 4 bases from J, with 17 bases between. The DNA read from the CDR3 is TGTGCCAGCAGCCCGGAGGGGTTTAGAGGCACTGAA. Translating it yields CASSPEGFRGTE. The full CDR3 protein reads CASSPEGFRGTEAFF.

As regards this clone: The read finishes 3 residues shy of the CDR3 end, and the germline J gene is used to complete it. This rearrangement joins TRBV2 to TRBJ2-2; TRBD1 matches 7 bases. Germline V gene data show CDR1 as SNHLY and CDR2 as FYNNEI. Trimming removed 6 bases from V and 0 bases from J; junction bases left unmatched: 1. The length of the CDR3 is 14 residues. The sequenced part of the CDR3 DNA is TGTGCCAGCAGACAGGGGTCGAACACCGGGGAG. Its translation is CASRQGSNTGE. The entire CDR3 protein reads CASRQGSNTGELFF.

In regard to this clone: With the read ending 3 residues before the CDR3 end, the germline J gene is used to fill in that end. The J gene is TRBJ2-5, the V gene TRBV9, with 11 bases that match TRBD2. Germline V gene sequence: CDR1 SGDLS, CDR2 YYNGEE. The CDR3 length is 17 residues. V gave up 0 bases and J gave up 5 bases; unmatched junction bases: 9. Partial CDR3 DNA: TGTGCCAGCAGCGTAGGTGTTAGCGGGGGGGCGGGGGAGACC. It encodes CASSVGVSGGAGET. The CDR3, in full, reads CASSVGVSGGAGETQYF. Variable domain in full (rest from reference TRBV9 and TRBJ2-5): DSGVTQTPKHLITATGQRVTLRCSPRSGDLSVYWYQQSLDQGLQFLIQYYNGEERAKGNILERFSAQQFPDLHSELNLSSLELGDSALYFCASSVGVSGGAGETQYFGPGTRLLVL.